This T cell receptor (beta chain) was identified in a study of blood T cell repertoires in COVID-19. For the study at large: PBMCs, B-cell-depleted T cells, or T cells provided the cDNA or gDNA that made up the material.

In the original analysis: For nucleated cells, counts were estimated from reference gene primer amplification. Profiling relied on immunoSEQ multiplex PCR, and the TCRdb table lists in-frame clones only, not all of them. That table is the source of V, J and clone size, and D and trimming were worked out from the DNA. The table lists about 60,000 clones, roughly 84% of them singletons, with approximately 10% in the top ten. Input material: peripheral blood. The receptor comes from a middle-aged man with COVID-19, enrolled during active disease.

Written as DNA, the CDR3 is TGCGCCAGCAGCCCGGACTCGTCCACAGATACGCAGTATTTT. Amino acids: CASSPDSSTDTQYF. J is TRBJ2-3 and V is TRBV5-1; D possibly corresponds to TRBD2 (5 bases). V was clipped by 4 bases and J by 2 bases, with 11 bases between them. The CDR3 length is 14 residues. The germline V gene encodes CDR1 SGHRS and CDR2 YFSETQ.